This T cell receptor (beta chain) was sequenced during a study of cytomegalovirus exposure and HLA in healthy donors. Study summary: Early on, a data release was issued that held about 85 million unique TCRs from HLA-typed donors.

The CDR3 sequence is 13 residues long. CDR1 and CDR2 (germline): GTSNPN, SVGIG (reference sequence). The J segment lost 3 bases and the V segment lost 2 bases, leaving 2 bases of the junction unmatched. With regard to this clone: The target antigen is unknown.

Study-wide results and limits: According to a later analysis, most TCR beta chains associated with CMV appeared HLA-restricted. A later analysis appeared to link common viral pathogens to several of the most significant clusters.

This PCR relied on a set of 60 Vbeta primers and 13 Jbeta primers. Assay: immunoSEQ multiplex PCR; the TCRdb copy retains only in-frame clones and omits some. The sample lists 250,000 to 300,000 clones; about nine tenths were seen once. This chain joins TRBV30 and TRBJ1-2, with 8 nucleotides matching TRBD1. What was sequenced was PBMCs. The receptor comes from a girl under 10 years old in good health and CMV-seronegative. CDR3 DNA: TGTGCCTGGAGTTCGGACAGGGACTATGGCTACACCTTC. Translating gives CAWSSDRDYGYTF.